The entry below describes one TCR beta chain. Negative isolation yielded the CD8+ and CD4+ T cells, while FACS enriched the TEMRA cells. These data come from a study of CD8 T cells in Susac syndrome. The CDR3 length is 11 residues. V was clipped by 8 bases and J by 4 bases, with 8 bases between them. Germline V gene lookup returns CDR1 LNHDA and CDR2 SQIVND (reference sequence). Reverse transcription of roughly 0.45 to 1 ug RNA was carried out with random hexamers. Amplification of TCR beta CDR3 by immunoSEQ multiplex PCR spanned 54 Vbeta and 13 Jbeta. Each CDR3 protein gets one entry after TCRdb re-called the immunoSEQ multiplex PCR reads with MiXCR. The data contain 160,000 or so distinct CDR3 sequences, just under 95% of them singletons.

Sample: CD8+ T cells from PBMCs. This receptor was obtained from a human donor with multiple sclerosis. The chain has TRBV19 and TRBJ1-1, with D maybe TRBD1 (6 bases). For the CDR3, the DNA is TGTGCCAGTCTACAGGGCACTGAAGCTTTCTTT. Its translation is CASLQGTEAFF.